This T cell receptor (beta chain) is drawn from a study of CD8 T cells in Susac syndrome (dated by TCRdb to about 2019). Context from the whole study: Repertoire sequencing was used to test whether CD8+ T cell activation and differentiation in Susac syndrome was antigen driven.

RNA was extracted using the RNeasy kit, and about 0.5 to 1 microgram was reverse transcribed with random hexamers. TCR beta CDR3 regions were amplified with the immunoSEQ multiplex PCR assay covering 54 Vbeta and 13 Jbeta segments. Bias from PCR amplification was corrected by using a synthetic template baseline for primer optimization and for computational correction. The study's processing was this. Reads were annotated to V, D and J genes per IMGT and analyzed with immunoSEQ Analyzer, keeping only productive sequences. Clonality was calculated as one minus the Shannon entropy normalized by log2 of the number of productive unique sequences. For each patient and control, public and private clones were evaluated among the 100 most prevalent clones. Clones were defined as Susac-specific when absent from the healthy and MS cohorts, from over 950 published viral clones and from other ImmuneACCESS disease sequences. Clones were called with MiXCR by TCRdb after fastp trimmed the public reads at Q25, and only in-frame beta chains were retained. For every CDR3 protein sequence, its rows merge into one entry that carries the most common genes and DNA. It is TCRdb's table, rather than the study itself, that gives the V and J calls and clone size. The sample contains about 140,000 distinct CDR3 sequences, approximately 93% of them found a single time. Of the sample, nearly 0.085% is held by the ten largest clones.

Study-wide findings and limitations: The TCR sequencing and HLA analysis was acknowledged to have included a relatively small number of individuals.

Peripheral blood CD8+ and CD4+ T cells from healthy donors, Susac syndrome patients and multiple sclerosis patients were profiled by high-throughput TCR beta sequencing. Healthy donors were included as age- and sex-matched controls. Bulk CD8+ and CD4+ T cells were purified by magnetic negative isolation, while CD8+ TEMRA cells were enriched using FACS. Blood was drawn into EDTA tubes, processed within 24 hours, and PBMCs were isolated by density gradient centrifugation. PBMCs intended for TCR sequencing were cryopreserved in liquid nitrogen and were subsequently thawed in a 37 degrees C water bath. The sorted or isolated CD4+, CD8+ and CD8+ TEMRA cells had a purity of 90% or higher. Remarks on this clonotype: Its antigen is still unknown. No base quality information exists; no much larger clone differs at one position.

Deletion took 5 bases off V and 0 bases off J, with a span of 14 bases between the germline ends. Counted from cysteine to phenylalanine, this CDR3 has 15 amino acids. Solely the CDR3 DNA is kept, with 45 bases framed from the first base. Looking up the germline V gene yields CDR1 MNHEY and CDR2 SVGEGT. Recombination connected TRBV6-2 or TRBV6-3 to TRBJ2-7; TRBD1 could be the D gene, as 5 bases match. The receptor comes from a human donor in good health. The sequenced sample consisted of CD4+ T cells from PBMCs. This receptor carries the CDR3 CASSTRGHYSYEQYF. The DNA is as follows: TGTGCCAGCAGTACCCGAGGACATTACTCCTACGAGCAGTACTTC.